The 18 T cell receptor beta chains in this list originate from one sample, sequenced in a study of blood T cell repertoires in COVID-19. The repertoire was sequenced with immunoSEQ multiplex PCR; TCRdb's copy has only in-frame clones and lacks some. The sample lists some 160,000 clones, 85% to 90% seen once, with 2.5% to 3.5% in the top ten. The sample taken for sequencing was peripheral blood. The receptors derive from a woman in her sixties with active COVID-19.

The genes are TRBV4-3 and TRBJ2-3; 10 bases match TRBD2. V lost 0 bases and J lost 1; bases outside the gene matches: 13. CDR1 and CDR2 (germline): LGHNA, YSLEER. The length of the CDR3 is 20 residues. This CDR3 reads CASSQEISSGSSSRTDTQYF. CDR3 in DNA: TGCGCCAGCAGCCAAGAGATTTCTAGCGGGAGCTCGTCTCGCACAGATACGCAGTATTTT.

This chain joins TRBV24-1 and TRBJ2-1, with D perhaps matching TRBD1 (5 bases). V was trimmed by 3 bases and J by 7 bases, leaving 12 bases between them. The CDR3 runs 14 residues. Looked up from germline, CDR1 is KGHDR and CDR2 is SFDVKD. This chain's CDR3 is CATSDGQGWNEQFF. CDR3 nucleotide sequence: TGTGCCACCAGTGATGGGCAGGGATGGAATGAGCAGTTCTTC.

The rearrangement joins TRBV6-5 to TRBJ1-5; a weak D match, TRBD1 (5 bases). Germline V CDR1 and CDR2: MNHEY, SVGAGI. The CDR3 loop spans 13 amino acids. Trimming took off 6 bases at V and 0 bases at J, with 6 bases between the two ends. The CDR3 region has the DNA TGTGCCAGCAGCCAGGGTAGCAATCAGCCCCAGCATTTT. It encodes CASSQGSNQPQHF.

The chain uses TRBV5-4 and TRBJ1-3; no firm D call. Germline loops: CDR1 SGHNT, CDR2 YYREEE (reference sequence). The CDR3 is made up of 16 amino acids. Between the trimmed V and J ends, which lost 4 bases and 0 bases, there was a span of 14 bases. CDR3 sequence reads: CASSLGGGFSGNTIYF. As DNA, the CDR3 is TGTGCCAGCAGCCTAGGAGGAGGGTTCTCTGGAAACACCATATATTTT.

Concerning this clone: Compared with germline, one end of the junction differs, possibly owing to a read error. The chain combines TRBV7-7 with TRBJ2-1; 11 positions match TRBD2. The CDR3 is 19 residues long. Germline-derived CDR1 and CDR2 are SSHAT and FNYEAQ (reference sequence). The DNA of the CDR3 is TGTGCTAGCAGCCCGACAGCGATTCTAGCGGGAGGAAAATACAATGAGCAGTTCTTC. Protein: CASSPTAILAGGKYNEQFF. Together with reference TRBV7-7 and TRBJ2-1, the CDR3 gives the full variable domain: GAGVSQSPRYKVTKRGQDVTLRCDPISSHATLYWYQQALGQGPEFLTYFNYEAQPDKSGLPSDRFSAERPEGSISTLTIQRTEQRDSAMYRCASSPTAILAGGKYNEQFFGPGTRLTVL.

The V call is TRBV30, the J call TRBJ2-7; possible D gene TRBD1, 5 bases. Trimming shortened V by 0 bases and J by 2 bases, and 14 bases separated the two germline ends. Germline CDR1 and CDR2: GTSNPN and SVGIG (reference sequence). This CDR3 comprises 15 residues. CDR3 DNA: TGTGCCTGGAGTGTTGCGCAGGGATTCGCCTACGAGCAGTACTTC. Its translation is CAWSVAQGFAYEQYF.

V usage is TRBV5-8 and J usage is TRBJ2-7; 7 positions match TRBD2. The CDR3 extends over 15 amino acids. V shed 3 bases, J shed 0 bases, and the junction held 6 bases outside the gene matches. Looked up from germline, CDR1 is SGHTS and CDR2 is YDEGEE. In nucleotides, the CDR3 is TGTGCCAGCAGCTCCACCCGGGGGGACTCCTACGAGCAGTACTTC. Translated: CASSSTRGDSYEQYF. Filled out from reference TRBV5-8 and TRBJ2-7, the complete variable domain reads EAGVTQSPTHLIKTRGQQATLRCSPISGHTSVYWYQQALGLGLQFLLWYDEGEERNRGNFPPRFSGRQFPNYSSELNVNALELEDSALYLCASSSTRGDSYEQYFGPGTRLTVT.

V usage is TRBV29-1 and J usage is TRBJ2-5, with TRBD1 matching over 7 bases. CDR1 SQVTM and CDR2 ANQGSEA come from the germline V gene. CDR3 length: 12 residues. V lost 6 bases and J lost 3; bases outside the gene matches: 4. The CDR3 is CSVLGQKETQYF. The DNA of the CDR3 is TGCAGCGTGCTGGGACAGAAAGAGACCCAGTACTTC.

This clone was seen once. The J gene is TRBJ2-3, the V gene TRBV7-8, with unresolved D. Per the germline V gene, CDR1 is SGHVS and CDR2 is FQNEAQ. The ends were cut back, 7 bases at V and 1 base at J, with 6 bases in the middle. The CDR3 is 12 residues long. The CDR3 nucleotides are TGTGCCAGCACCCCCGGCACAGATACGCAGTATTTT. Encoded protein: CASTPGTDTQYF.

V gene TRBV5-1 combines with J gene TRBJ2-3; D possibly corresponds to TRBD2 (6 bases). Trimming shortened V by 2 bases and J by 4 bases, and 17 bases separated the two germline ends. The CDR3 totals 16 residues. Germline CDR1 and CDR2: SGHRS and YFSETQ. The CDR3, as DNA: TGCGCCAGCAGCTTCTCTAGTATAGGGAGGCCAGATACGCAGTATTTT. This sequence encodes CASSFSSIGRPDTQYF.

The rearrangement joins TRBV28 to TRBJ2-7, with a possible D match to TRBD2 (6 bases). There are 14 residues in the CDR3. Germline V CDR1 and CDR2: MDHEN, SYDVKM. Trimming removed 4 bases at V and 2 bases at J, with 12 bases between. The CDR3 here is CASSSPSGAYEQYF. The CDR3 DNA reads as TGTGCCAGCAGTTCCCCCTCGGGGGCCTACGAGCAGTACTTC.

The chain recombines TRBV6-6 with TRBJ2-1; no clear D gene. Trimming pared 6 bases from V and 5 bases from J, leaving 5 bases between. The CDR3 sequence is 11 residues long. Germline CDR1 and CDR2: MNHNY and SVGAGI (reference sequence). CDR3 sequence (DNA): TGTGCCAGCAGATCAAACAATGAGCAGTTCTTC. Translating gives CASRSNNEQFF.

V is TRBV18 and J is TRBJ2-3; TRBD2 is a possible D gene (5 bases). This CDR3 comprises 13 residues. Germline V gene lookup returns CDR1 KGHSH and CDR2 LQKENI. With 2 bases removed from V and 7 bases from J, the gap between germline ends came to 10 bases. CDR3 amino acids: CASSPGETNTQYF. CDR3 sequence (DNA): TGTGCCAGCTCACCAGGGGAGACAAATACGCAGTATTTT.

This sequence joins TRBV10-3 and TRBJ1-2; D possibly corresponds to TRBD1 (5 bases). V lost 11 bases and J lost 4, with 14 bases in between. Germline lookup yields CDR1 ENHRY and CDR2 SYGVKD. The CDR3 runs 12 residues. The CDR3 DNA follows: TGTGCCGTGTCGGGGGATAGCTATGGCTACACCTTC. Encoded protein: CAVSGDSYGYTF.

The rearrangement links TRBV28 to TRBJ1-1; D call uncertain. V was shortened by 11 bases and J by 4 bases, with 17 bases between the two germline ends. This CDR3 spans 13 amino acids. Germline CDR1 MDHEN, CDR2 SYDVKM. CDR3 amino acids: CAAYRGTPTEAFF. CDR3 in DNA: TGTGCCGCGTATCGGGGTACTCCCACTGAAGCTTTCTTT.

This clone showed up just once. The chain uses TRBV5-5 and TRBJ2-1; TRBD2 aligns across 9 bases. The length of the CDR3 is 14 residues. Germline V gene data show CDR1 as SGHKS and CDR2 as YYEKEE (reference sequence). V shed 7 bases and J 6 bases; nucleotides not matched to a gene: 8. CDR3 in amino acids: CASLGTSSSNEQFF. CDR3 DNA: TGTGCCAGCTTGGGGACTAGCAGCAGCAATGAGCAGTTCTTC.

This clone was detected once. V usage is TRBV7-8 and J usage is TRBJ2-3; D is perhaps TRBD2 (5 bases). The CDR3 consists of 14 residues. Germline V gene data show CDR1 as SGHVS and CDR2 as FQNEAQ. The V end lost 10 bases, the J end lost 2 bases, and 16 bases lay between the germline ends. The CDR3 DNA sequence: TGTGCCACCCATCGAGGAGGCCACACAGATACGCAGTATTTT. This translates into CATHRGGHTDTQYF.

This CDR3 reads CASSGTSLGAKNIQYF. CDR3 coding DNA: TGTGCCAGCAGTGGGACTAGTTTGGGCGCCAAAAACATTCAGTACTTC. The V call is TRBV6-1, the J call TRBJ2-4; TRBD2 aligns across 7 bases. In germline, CDR1 is MNHNS, CDR2 SASEGT. Germline trimming cut 4 bases from V and 1 base from J; bases unmatched to any gene: 7. The length of the CDR3 is 16 residues.